This T cell receptor (beta chain) was captured in a study of cytomegalovirus exposure and HLA in healthy donors. Study-level background: Some 85 million unique TCRs from HLA-typed donors were held in an early data release. Study observations and caveats: V- and J-gene trimming in TCR beta was tied to a missense DCLRE1C variant by an analysis performed later.

To note about this clone: Its target is unknown.

The PCR contained 60 Vbeta and 13 Jbeta primers. Profiled with immunoSEQ multiplex PCR; TCRdb holds only in-frame clones, not every one. The data hold under 200,000 clones, with around 81% observed a single time. V gave up 5 bases and J gave up 6 bases, with 19 bases separating them. Germline lookup yields CDR1 SNHLY and CDR2 FYNNEI. The CDR3 length is 15 residues. This clonotype was obtained from a woman aged 18-29 years in good health and CMV-seropositive. Sequenced sample: PBMCs. The V call is TRBV2, the J call TRBJ1-1; D is ambiguous. The CDR3 protein is CASSPIMGGRPEAFF. Here the CDR3 DNA reads TGTGCCAGCAGTCCTATTATGGGAGGGCGCCCTGAAGCTTTCTTT.